The TCR beta chain under discussion was sequenced for a study of response to subunit inactivated influenza vaccine. Study results and caveats: The authors put forward the suggestion that each seasonal influenza vaccination may bring in only a limited number of new T cells.

A note on this clonotype: What it binds is unknown.

TCRdb redid the calling of the RT-PCR reads with MiXCR, one entry per CDR3 protein. The sample contains 610,000 or so distinct CDR3 sequences, 12% to 15% of which appear only once. The V and J ends lost 1 base and 4 bases respectively, with 13 bases between them. The CDR3 runs 15 residues. The clonotype originates from a man between 50 and 59 years old who received an inactivated influenza vaccine. The source material was PBMCs from blood, sampled roughly 13 days after vaccination. The J gene is TRBJ1-1, the V gene TRBV12-3 or TRBV12-4; D is ambiguous. CDR3 DNA: TGTGCCAGCAGTTTAGGGGTGAATGGTGCCACTGAAGCTTTCTTT. As protein: CASSLGVNGATEAFF.